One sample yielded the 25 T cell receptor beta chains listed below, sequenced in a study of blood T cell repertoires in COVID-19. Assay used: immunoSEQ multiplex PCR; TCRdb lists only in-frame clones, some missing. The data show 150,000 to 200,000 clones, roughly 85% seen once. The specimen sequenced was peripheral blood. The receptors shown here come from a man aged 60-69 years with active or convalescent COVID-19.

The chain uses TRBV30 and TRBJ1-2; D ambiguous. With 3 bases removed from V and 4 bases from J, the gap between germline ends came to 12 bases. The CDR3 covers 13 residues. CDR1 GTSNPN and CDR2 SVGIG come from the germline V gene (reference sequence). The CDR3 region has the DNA TGTGCCTGGAGGCGAACCGCGGTCTATGGCTACACCTTC. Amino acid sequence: CAWRRTAVYGYTF. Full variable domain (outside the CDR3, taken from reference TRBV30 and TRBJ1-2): SQTIHQWPATLVQPVGSPLSLECTVEGTSNPNLYWYRQAAGRGLQLLFYSVGIGQISSEVPQNLSASRPQDRQFILSSKKLLLSDSGFYLCAWRRTAVYGYTFGSGTRLTVV.

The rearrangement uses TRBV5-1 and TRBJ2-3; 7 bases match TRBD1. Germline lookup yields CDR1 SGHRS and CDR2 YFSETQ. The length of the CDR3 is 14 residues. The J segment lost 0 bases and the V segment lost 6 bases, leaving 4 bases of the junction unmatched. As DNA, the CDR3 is TGCGCCAGCAAGGGGGCAGGGAGCACAGATACGCAGTATTTT. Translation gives CASKGAGSTDTQYF. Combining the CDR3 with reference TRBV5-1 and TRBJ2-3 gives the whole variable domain KAGVTQTPRYLIKTRGQQVTLSCSPISGHRSVSWYQQTPGQGLQFLFEYFSETQRNKGNFPGRFSGRQFSNSRSEMNVSTLELGDSALYLCASKGAGSTDTQYFGPGTRLTVL.

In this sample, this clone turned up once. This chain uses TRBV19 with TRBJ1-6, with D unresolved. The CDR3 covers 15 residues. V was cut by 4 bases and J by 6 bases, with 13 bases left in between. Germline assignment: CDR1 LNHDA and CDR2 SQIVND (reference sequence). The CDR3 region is CASSSLRGSNSPLHF. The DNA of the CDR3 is TGTGCCAGTAGTAGCCTTCGGGGAAGTAATTCACCCCTCCACTTT.

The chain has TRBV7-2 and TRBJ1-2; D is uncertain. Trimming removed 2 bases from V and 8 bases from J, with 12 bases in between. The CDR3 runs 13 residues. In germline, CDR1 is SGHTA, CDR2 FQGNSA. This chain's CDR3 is CASSLTSAGGYTF. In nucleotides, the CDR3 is TGTGCCAGCAGCTTAACATCGGCGGGGGGCTACACCTTC.

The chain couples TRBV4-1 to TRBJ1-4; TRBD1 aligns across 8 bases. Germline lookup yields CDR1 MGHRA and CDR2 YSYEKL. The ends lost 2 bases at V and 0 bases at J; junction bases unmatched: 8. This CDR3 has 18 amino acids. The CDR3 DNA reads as TGCGCCAGCAGCCAATACGGGGCAGGGGGCTCAACTAATGAAAAACTGTTTTTT. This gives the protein CASSQYGAGGSTNEKLFF.

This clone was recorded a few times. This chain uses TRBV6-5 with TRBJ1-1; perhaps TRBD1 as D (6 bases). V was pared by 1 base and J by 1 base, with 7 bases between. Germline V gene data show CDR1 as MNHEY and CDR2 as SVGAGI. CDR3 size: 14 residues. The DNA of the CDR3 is TGTGCCAGCAGTTACTTCAGGGGGAACACTGAAGCTTTCTTT. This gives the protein CASSYFRGNTEAFF.

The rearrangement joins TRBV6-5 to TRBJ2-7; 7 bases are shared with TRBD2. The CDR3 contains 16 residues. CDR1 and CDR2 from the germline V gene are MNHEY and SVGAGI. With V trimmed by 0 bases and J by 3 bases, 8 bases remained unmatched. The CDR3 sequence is CASSYSAGASFYEQYF. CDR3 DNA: TGTGCCAGCAGTTACTCGGCGGGAGCCAGCTTCTACGAGCAGTACTTC.

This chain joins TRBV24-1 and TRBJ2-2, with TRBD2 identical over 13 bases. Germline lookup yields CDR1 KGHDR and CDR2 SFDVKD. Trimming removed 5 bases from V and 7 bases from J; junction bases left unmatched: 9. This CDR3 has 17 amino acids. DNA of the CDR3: TGTGCCACCAGTGCTTCCGTGGGACTAGCGGGGATCGGGGAGCTGTTTTTT. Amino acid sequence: CATSASVGLAGIGELFF.

Written as DNA, the CDR3 is TGCGCCAGCAGCTTCCAGGGCTCCGGGGAGCTGTTTTTT. Amino acids: CASSFQGSGELFF. The chain carries TRBV5-1 and TRBJ2-2, with D maybe TRBD1 (5 bases). The CDR3 has 13 residues. Trimming stripped 2 bases from V and 6 bases from J, with 8 bases between. Germline CDR1 SGHRS, CDR2 YFSETQ.

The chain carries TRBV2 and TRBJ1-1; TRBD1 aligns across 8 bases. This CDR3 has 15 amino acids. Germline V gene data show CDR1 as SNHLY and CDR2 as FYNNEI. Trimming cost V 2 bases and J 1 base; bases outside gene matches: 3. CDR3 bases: TGTGCCAGCAGTGAAAGGCAGGGGGCGAACACTGAAGCTTTCTTT. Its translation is CASSERQGANTEAFF.

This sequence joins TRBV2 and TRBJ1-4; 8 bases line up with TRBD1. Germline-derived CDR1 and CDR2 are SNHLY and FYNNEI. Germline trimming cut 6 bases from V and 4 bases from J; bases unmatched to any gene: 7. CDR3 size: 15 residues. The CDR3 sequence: CASRTGDTNNEKLFF. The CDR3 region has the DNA TGTGCCAGCAGGACAGGGGACACAAATAATGAAAAACTGTTTTTT.

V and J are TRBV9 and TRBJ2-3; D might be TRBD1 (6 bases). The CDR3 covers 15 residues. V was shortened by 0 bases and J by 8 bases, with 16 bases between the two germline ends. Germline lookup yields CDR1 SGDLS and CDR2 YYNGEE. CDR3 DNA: TGTGCCAGCAGCGTAGCCCCTTCACGGGACATTACGCAGTATTTT. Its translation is CASSVAPSRDITQYF.

As DNA, the CDR3 is TGTGCCAGCAGCGCGGCAGGGGCCCAGTACTTC. Amino acids: CASSAAGAQYF. J is TRBJ2-5 and V is TRBV7-2; D might be TRBD1 (6 bases). V lost 5 bases and J 9 bases, leaving 10 bases between the germline ends. The CDR3 length is 11 residues. Germline assignment: CDR1 SGHTA and CDR2 FQGNSA. The full variable domain, its missing parts supplied by reference TRBV7-2 and TRBJ2-5, is GAGVSQSPSNKVTEKGKDVELRCDPISGHTALYWYRQSLGQGLEFLIYFQGNSAPDKSGLPSDRFSAERTGGSVSTLTIQRTQQEDSAVYLCASSAAGAQYFGPGTRLLVL.

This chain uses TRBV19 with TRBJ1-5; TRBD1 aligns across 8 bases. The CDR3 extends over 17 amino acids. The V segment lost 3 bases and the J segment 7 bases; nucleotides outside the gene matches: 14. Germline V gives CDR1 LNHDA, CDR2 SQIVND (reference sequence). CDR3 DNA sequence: TGTGCCAGTAGTATCACACACGGCAGGGGGCTTGGGCAGCCCCAGCATTTT. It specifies CASSITHGRGLGQPQHF.

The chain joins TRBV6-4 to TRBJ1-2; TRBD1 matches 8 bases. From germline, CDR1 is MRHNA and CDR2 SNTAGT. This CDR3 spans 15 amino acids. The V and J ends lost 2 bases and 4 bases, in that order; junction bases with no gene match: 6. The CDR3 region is CASSDRPGTGYGYTF. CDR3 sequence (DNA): TGTGCCAGCAGTGACCGACCCGGGACAGGCTATGGCTACACCTTC.

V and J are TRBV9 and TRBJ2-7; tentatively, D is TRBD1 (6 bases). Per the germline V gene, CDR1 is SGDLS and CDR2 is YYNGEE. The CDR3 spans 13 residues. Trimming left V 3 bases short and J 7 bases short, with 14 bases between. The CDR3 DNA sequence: TGTGCCAGCAGCGGGGGGCCCGATAGGGAGCAGTACTTC. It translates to CASSGGPDREQYF. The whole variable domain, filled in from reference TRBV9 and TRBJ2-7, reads DSGVTQTPKHLITATGQRVTLRCSPRSGDLSVYWYQQSLDQGLQFLIQYYNGEERAKGNILERFSAQQFPDLHSELNLSSLELGDSALYFCASSGGPDREQYFGPGTRLTVT.

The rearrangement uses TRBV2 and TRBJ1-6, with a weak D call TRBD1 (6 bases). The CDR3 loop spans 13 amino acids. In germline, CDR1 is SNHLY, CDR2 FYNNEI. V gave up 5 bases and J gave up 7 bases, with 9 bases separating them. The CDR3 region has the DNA TGTGCCAGCAGTACCAGGGGAAATTCACCCCTCCACTTT. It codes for CASSTRGNSPLHF. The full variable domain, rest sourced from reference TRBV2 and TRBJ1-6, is EPEVTQTPSHQVTQMGQEVILRCVPISNHLYFYWYRQILGQKVEFLVSFYNNEISEKSEIFDDQFSVERPDGSNFTLKIRSTKLEDSAMYFCASSTRGNSPLHFGNGTRLTVT.

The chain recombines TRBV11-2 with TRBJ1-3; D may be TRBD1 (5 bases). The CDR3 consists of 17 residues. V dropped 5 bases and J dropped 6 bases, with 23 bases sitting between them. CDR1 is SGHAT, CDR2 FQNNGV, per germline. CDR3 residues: CASSLRGWVDKPNTIYF. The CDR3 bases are TGTGCCAGCAGCCTTAGGGGTTGGGTGGATAAACCAAACACCATATATTTT.

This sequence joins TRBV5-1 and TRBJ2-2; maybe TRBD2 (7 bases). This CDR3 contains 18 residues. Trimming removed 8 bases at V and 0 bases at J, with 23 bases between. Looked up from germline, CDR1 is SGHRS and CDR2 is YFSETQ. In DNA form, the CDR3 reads TGCGCCAGTTACAGGGAGGGTTTTATACGCTCGAACACCGGGGAGCTGTTTTTT. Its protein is CASYREGFIRSNTGELFF.

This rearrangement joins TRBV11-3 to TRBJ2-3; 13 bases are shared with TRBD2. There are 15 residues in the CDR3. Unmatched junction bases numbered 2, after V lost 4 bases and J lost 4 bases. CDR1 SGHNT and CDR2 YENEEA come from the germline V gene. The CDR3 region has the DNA TGTGCCAGCAGCTCCGGGACTAGCGGGGCAGATACGCAGTATTTT. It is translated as CASSSGTSGADTQYF.

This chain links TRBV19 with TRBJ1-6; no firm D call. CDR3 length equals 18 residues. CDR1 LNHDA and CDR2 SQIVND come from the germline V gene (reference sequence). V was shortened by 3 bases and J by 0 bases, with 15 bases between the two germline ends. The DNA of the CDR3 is TGTGCCAGTAGTATTGAATTGCCCCGCAGCTCCTATAATTCACCCCTCCACTTT. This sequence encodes CASSIELPRSSYNSPLHF.

The CDR3 here is CASSADEGAGTSQPQHF. The CDR3 DNA reads TGTGCCAGCAGTGCGGATGAGGGGGCAGGGACAAGTCAGCCCCAGCATTTT. The chain uses TRBV2 and TRBJ1-5; TRBD1 matches 7 bases. V was pared by 4 bases and J by 6 bases, with 15 bases of the junction left unmatched. This CDR3 comprises 17 residues. CDR1 is SNHLY, CDR2 FYNNEI, per germline.

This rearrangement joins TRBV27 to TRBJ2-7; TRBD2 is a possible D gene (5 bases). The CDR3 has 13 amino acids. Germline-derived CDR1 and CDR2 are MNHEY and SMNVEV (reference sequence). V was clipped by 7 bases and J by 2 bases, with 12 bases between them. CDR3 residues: CASKEGRAYEQYF. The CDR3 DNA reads TGTGCCAGCAAAGAGGGCAGAGCCTACGAGCAGTACTTC.

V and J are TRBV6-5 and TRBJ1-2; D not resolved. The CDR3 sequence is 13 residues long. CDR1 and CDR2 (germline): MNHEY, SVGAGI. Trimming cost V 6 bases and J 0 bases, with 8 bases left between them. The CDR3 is CASSTDSNYGYTF. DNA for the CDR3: TGTGCCAGCAGCACAGATTCTAACTATGGCTACACCTTC.

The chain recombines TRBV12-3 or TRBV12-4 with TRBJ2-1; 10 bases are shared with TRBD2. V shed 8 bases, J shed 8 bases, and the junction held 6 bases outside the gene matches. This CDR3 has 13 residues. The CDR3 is CASLSGGAYEQFF. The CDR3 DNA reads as TGTGCCAGCTTGAGCGGGGGGGCCTATGAGCAGTTCTTC.